Detailed here is one T cell receptor (beta chain). Antigen: not known. The data belong to a study of blood T cells in healthy people across ages. For the second PCR, which ran for about 7 to 12 cycles, a sample-barcoded 5' primer and a J-beta primer mix were used. Via MiXCR, TCRdb re-called the 5' RACE reads, giving one row per CDR3 protein. The table lists about 730,000 distinct CDR3 sequences, approximately 39% of them singletons. There are 14 residues in the CDR3. Losses at the gene ends were 5 bases for V and 4 bases for J; bases not matched to a gene: 8. The V gene's germline CDR1 is MNHEY and CDR2 SMNVEV (reference sequence). Sample donors were healthy Caucasian individuals that came from Russia, aged roughly 6 to 100. Whole-study findings and limits: What prevented conclusive comparison of naive and antigen-experienced cells was that PBMCs were unsorted. Researchers report that TCR beta diversity correlated strongly with naive T cell percentage.

This clonotype originated in a woman aged 55-70 years in good health. This rearrangement joins TRBV27 to TRBJ2-7; 7 bases map to TRBD1. Specimen: blood. The CDR3 region has the DNA TGTGCCAGCAGTAAGACAGGGACCGTATACGAGCAGTACTTC. Protein: CASSKTGTVYEQYF.